A single sample is the source of the 18 T cell receptor beta chains below, sequenced in a study of OX40 agonist ivuxolimab in advanced cancers. The method was immunoSEQ multiplex PCR; TCRdb's version includes in-frame clones alone and lacks a portion of them. The data show almost 80,000 clones, 84% seen once. The sample consisted of CD4+ or CD8+ T cells sorted from blood, taken in a trial of the OX40 agonist ivuxolimab. Receptors were obtained from an adult with an advanced solid tumor such as melanoma, head and neck, liver or kidney cancer.

The chain links TRBV30 to TRBJ1-3, with no clear D. CDR1 is GTSNPN, CDR2 SVGIG, per germline (reference sequence). CDR3 length: 13 residues. The V gene lost 2 bases and the J gene lost 3 bases, with 8 bases spanning the gap. In DNA form, the CDR3 reads TGTGCCTGGAGTCGGGGTTTTGGAAACACCATATATTTT. Residues: CAWSRGFGNTIYF. The variable domain in full, completed from reference TRBV30 and TRBJ1-3, reads SQTIHQWPATLVQPVGSPLSLECTVEGTSNPNLYWYRQAAGRGLQLLFYSVGIGQISSEVPQNLSASRPQDRQFILSSKKLLLSDSGFYLCAWSRGFGNTIYFGEGSWLTVV.

The rearrangement uses TRBV5-4 and TRBJ1-4; 9 nucleotides line up with TRBD1. CDR3 length: 14 residues. The V gene end was trimmed by 3 bases and the J gene end by 6 bases; junction bases not matched to a gene: 3. CDR1 is SGHNT, CDR2 YYREEE, per germline (reference sequence). The CDR3 region has the DNA TGTGCCAGCAGCTCCAGGGACAGGGATGAAAAACTGTTTTTT. As protein: CASSSRDRDEKLFF.

This chain links TRBV6-5 with TRBJ1-1, with a tentative D call TRBD1 (6 bases). The germline CDR1 and CDR2 sequences are MNHEY and SVGAGI. Trimming removed 2 bases from V and 0 bases from J, with 10 bases in between. This CDR3 comprises 15 residues. The CDR3 region has the DNA TGTGCCAGCAGTTACGGGGGACAATTGAACACTGAAGCTTTCTTT. It is translated as CASSYGGQLNTEAFF.

This clone was recorded once. V is TRBV28 and J is TRBJ2-1; TRBD2 might be the D (5 bases). V was trimmed by 4 bases and J by 5 bases, leaving 12 bases between them. Per germline, CDR1 MDHEN and CDR2 SYDVKM. CDR3 length: 14 residues. This CDR3 reads CASSWVQTNNEQFF. The CDR3 DNA reads TGTGCCAGCAGTTGGGTTCAGACTAACAATGAGCAGTTCTTC.

The chain links TRBV2 to TRBJ2-7, with unresolved D. The CDR3 sequence is 14 residues long. V gave up 6 bases and J gave up 0 bases, with 12 bases separating them. Germline lookup yields CDR1 SNHLY and CDR2 FYNNEI. The CDR3 DNA follows: TGTGCCAGCAGGCAGGACCACAGCTCCTACGAGCAGTACTTC. It is translated as CASRQDHSSYEQYF.

CDR3 coding DNA: TGCGCCAGCAGCCCTGGGGAGGGGGACTCACCCCTCCACTTT. Protein sequence: CASSPGEGDSPLHF. V and J are TRBV5-1 and TRBJ1-6; tentative D call: TRBD1 (6 bases). The germline gives CDR1 SGHRS, CDR2 YFSETQ. Trimming took 4 bases from V and 10 from J, leaving 15 bases between them. The CDR3 runs to 14 residues.

The chain uses TRBV4-3 and TRBJ2-1, with 12 bases matching TRBD2. Germline CDR1 is LGHNA and CDR2 is YSLEER. The CDR3 has 16 amino acids. V gave up 2 bases and J gave up 7 bases; unmatched junction bases: 6. CDR3 amino acids: CASSQWLAGGPNEQFF. The CDR3 bases are TGCGCCAGCAGCCAATGGCTAGCGGGGGGGCCTAATGAGCAGTTCTTC.

J is TRBJ1-2 and V is TRBV5-1; a possible D gene is TRBD1 (5 bases). The CDR3 has 15 amino acids. Germline V gives CDR1 SGHRS, CDR2 YFSETQ. Trimming pared 0 bases from V and 2 bases from J, leaving 11 bases between. As DNA, the CDR3 is TGCGCCAGCAGCTTGGCGGTAGCAGGGAACTATGGCTACACCTTC. As protein: CASSLAVAGNYGYTF.

The CDR3 region has the DNA TGTGCCAGCAGCTTAGTCGGACAGGGTAGTCAGCCCCAGCATTTT. This encodes CASSLVGQGSQPQHF. The J gene is TRBJ1-5, the V gene TRBV11-3; 8 nucleotides match TRBD1. J lost 6 bases, V lost 1 base, and 5 bases had no gene match. The CDR3 contains 15 residues. In germline, CDR1 is SGHNT, CDR2 YENEEA.

The chain uses TRBV6-5 and TRBJ2-7; TRBD2 matches at 8 bases. Trimming took 8 bases from V and 10 from J; bases not matched to a gene: 13. The CDR3 is 13 amino acids. Germline V lookup: CDR1 MNHEY, CDR2 SVGAGI. CDR3 DNA: TGTGCCAGCTCTCCGGGGGGGGAGTTGTCCCAGTACTTC. Protein sequence: CASSPGGELSQYF.

The rearrangement uses TRBV5-6 and TRBJ1-1; 8 bases are shared with TRBD1. This CDR3 contains 14 residues. V trimming: 4 bases; J trimming: 3 bases; junction bases outside the gene matches: 5. Germline assignment: CDR1 SGHDT and CDR2 YYEEEE. The CDR3 sequence: CASSRTGRDTEAFF. CDR3 nucleotides: TGTGCCAGCAGCCGGACAGGGAGAGACACTGAAGCTTTCTTT.

The count of this clone is one. V and J are TRBV19 and TRBJ2-2, with TRBD1 identical over 9 bases. V dropped 6 bases and J dropped 6; count of bases not matched to a gene: 11. The CDR3 has 16 amino acids. CDR1 and CDR2 from the germline V gene are LNHDA and SQIVND (reference sequence). This chain's CDR3 is CASSVRGTGQSGELFF. For the CDR3, the DNA is TGTGCCAGTAGCGTTCGAGGGACAGGGCAATCCGGGGAGCTGTTTTTT.

This rearrangement joins TRBV7-9 to TRBJ2-1; D is possibly TRBD1 or TRBD2 (7 bases each). CDR3 size: 13 residues. Between the trimmed V and J ends, which lost 3 bases and 9 bases, there was a span of 12 bases. Germline lookup yields CDR1 SEHNR and CDR2 FQNEAQ (reference sequence). CDR3 nucleotides: TGTGCCAGCAGCTTTACAGGGGAGGGTGAGCAGTTCTTC. This sequence encodes CASSFTGEGEQFF.

V gene TRBV19 combines with J gene TRBJ2-5; a weak D match, TRBD1 (6 bases). In germline, CDR1 is LNHDA, CDR2 SQIVND (reference sequence). V lost 9 bases and J 5 bases, leaving 22 bases between the germline ends. The CDR3 runs 15 residues. The CDR3 here is CASGKGVAEGETQYF. As DNA, the CDR3 is TGTGCCAGCGGAAAGGGGGTGGCAGAGGGTGAGACCCAGTACTTC.

This chain joins TRBV10-3 and TRBJ1-2; D is unresolved. V lost 3 bases, J lost 2 bases, and 10 bases lay in between. Germline V gene lookup returns CDR1 ENHRY and CDR2 SYGVKD. The CDR3 sequence is 14 residues long. The DNA for the CDR3 is TGTGCCATCAGTGATAGGTGGGAAAACTATGGCTACACCTTC. Residues: CAISDRWENYGYTF.

The chain couples TRBV5-2 to TRBJ1-1; no DNA check was done on the table's D call, TRBD1. TRBV5-2 is reported as a pseudogene. The CDR3 spans 14 residues. The CDR3 is CASSLVPGQGESFF. CDR3 in DNA: TGTGCCAGCAGCTTGGTTCCGGGACAGGGTGAATCTTTCTTT.

V usage is TRBV5-1 and J usage is TRBJ2-1; no clear D. Germline CDR1 SGHRS, CDR2 YFSETQ. The CDR3 consists of 13 residues. V dropped 0 bases and J dropped 7 bases, with 8 bases sitting between them. The CDR3 protein is CASSLVQVNEQFF. CDR3 nucleotides: TGCGCCAGCAGCTTGGTTCAGGTGAATGAGCAGTTCTTC.

The DNA for the CDR3 is TGTGCCAGCAGCTACACTTCTAACACTGAAGCTTTCTTT. Encoded protein: CASSYTSNTEAFF. This chain links TRBV9 with TRBJ1-1; D ambiguous. Germline CDR1 and CDR2: SGDLS and YYNGEE. CDR3 length: 13 amino acids. V lost 4 bases and J lost 2, with 9 bases in between.